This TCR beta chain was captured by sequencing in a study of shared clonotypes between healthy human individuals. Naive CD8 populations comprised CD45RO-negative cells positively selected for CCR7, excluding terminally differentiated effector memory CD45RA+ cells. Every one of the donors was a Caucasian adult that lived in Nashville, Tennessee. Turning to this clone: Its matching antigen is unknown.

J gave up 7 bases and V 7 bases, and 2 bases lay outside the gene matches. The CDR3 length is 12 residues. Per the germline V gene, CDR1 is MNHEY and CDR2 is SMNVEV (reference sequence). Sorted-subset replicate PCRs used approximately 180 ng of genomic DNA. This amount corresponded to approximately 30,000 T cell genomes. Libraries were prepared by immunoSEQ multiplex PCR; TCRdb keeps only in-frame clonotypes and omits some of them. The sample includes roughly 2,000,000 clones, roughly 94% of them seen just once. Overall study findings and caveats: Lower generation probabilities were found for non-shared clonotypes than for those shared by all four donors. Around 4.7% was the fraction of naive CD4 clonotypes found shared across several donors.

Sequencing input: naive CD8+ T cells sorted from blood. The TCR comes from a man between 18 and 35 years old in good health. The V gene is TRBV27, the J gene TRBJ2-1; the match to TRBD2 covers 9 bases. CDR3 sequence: CASKAGGNEQFF. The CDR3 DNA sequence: TGTGCCAGCAAGGCGGGAGGGAATGAGCAGTTCTTC.